The 20 T cell receptor beta chains in this list originate from one sample, sequenced in a study of read filtering for tumor transcriptome and immune sequencing. From roughly 400 ng of RNA, a library with molecular barcoded alpha/delta and beta/gamma adaptors was made. A single record per CDR3 protein comes from TCRdb applying MiXCR to the reads. The profile shows about 57,000 distinct CDR3 sequences, approximately 22% of them singletons. The sequenced sample consisted of a population of CD138-negative cells sorted from bone marrow. These receptors all come from a donor older than 35 with multiple myeloma.

The chain carries TRBV4-1 and TRBJ1-5, with D perhaps TRBD1 (6 bases). CDR3 size: 17 residues. CDR1 MGHRA and CDR2 YSYEKL come from the germline V gene. V was shortened by 1 base and J by 1 base, with 14 bases between the two germline ends. CDR3 residues: CASSQVNRAGSNQPQHF. CDR3 sequence (DNA): TGCGCCAGCAGCCAAGTAAACAGGGCCGGCAGCAATCAGCCCCAGCATTTT.

The table lists this clonotype with many counts. The chain links TRBV7-2 to TRBJ1-4; no definite D call. The CDR3 contains 14 residues. V was trimmed by 0 bases and J by 6 bases, leaving 8 bases between them. Germline V gives CDR1 SGHTA, CDR2 FQGNSA. Here the CDR3 DNA reads TGTGCCAGCAGCTTAGCCAGTACTCATGAAAAACTGTTTTTT. Its protein is CASSLASTHEKLFF.

Many counts were recorded for this clonotype. This rearrangement joins TRBV3-1 to TRBJ2-7; D gene unclear. CDR3 size: 11 residues. Germline V gene lookup returns CDR1 LGHDT and CDR2 YNNKEL (reference sequence). V lost 4 bases, J lost 7 bases, and 8 bases lay in between. The CDR3 sequence: CASSLRREQYF. Written as DNA, the CDR3 is TGTGCCAGCAGCCTGCGACGGGAGCAGTACTTC.

As concerns this clonotype: This could be a read error, since a much larger clone is one nucleotide away. This chain uses TRBV12-3 or TRBV12-4 with TRBJ1-3, with D tentatively TRBD1 (5 bases). V was shortened by 7 bases and J by 4 bases, with 14 bases between the two germline ends. This CDR3 has 14 amino acids. The CDR3: CASNRQLGGNTIYF. CDR3 DNA: TGTGCCAGCAATCGACAGTTGGGAGGAAACACCATATATTTT.

In this sample, this clonotype turned up many times. The chain combines TRBV11-2 with TRBJ2-7, with 9 bases lining up with TRBD1. Losses at the gene ends were 3 bases for V and 5 bases for J; bases not matched to a gene: 2. Germline V CDR1 and CDR2: SGHAT, FQNNGV. CDR3 size: 13 residues. The CDR3 protein is CASSLDRGHEQYF. CDR3 nucleotides: TGTGCCAGCAGCTTGGACAGGGGTCACGAGCAGTACTTC.

Many counts were recorded for this clonotype. The chain couples TRBV20-1 to TRBJ2-5, with 11 bases that match TRBD1. From germline, CDR1 is DFQATT and CDR2 SNEGSKA (reference sequence). V shed 6 bases, J shed 5 bases, and the junction held 8 bases outside the gene matches. CDR3 length equals 14 residues. For the CDR3, the DNA is TGCAGTGCAGAGAGGACAGGGGGCGGGGAGACCCAGTACTTC. Translated: CSAERTGGGETQYF.

Many counts were recorded for this clonotype. V usage is TRBV6-1 and J usage is TRBJ2-3; D is tentatively TRBD1 or TRBD2 (5 bases each). This CDR3 is 14 amino acids long. The ends were cut back, 2 bases at V and 9 bases at J, with 15 bases in the middle. The V gene's germline CDR1 is MNHNS and CDR2 SASEGT. CDR3 nucleotide sequence: TGTGCCAGCAGTGAAAGGGACGGCCCTTCCACGCAGTATTTT. The encoded protein is CASSERDGPSTQYF.

This clonotype was observed a few times. This could be a read error, since a much larger clone is one nucleotide away. This chain joins TRBV30 and TRBJ2-1; D unclear. The germline V gene has CDR1 GTSNPN and CDR2 SVGIG (reference sequence). The CDR3 contains 14 residues. In DNA, the CDR3 is TGTGCCTGGAAACAGCGTAGCTCCTACAATGAGCAGCTCTTC. Protein product: CAWKQRSSYNEQLF.

This clonotype was observed a few times. The J gene is TRBJ1-2, the V gene TRBV19, with D unclear. V was cut by 5 bases and J by 3 bases, with 16 bases left in between. The germline CDR1 and CDR2 sequences are LNHDA and SQIVND (reference sequence). This CDR3 comprises 15 residues. CDR3 in DNA: TGTGCCAGTAGTTCCGGACGGACCGGAGACTATGGCTACACCTTC. This gives the protein CASSSGRTGDYGYTF.

This clonotype came up many times. This chain uses TRBV5-1 with TRBJ2-3; D is unclear. CDR1 is SGHRS, CDR2 YFSETQ, per germline. The CDR3 length is 14 residues. Trimming took off 0 bases at V and 4 bases at J, with 9 bases between the two ends. The CDR3 DNA reads TGCGCCAGCAGCTTGGCCGACACCTCAGATACGCAGTATTTT. Translating it yields CASSLADTSDTQYF.

This clonotype came up many times. The chain is built from TRBV20-1 and TRBJ1-1; TRBD1 matches at 10 bases. CDR1 and CDR2 (germline): DFQATT, SNEGSKA (reference sequence). The CDR3 spans 12 residues. Trimming removed 6 bases from V and 3 bases from J; junction bases left unmatched: 1. CDR3 region: CSAGQGDTEAFF. In DNA form, the CDR3 reads TGCAGTGCCGGACAGGGGGACACTGAAGCTTTCTTT.

This clonotype was observed at least ten times. The rearrangement uses TRBV2 and TRBJ2-2; D is unclear. CDR3 length equals 11 residues. Between the trimmed V and J ends, which lost 7 bases and 6 bases, there was a span of 6 bases. Germline values: CDR1 SNHLY, CDR2 FYNNEI. Here the CDR3 reads CASMNAGELFF. As DNA, the CDR3 is TGTGCCAGCATGAATGCCGGGGAGCTGTTTTTT.

A note on this clonotype: One base away lies a much larger clone, so this may be a sequencing read error. This chain links TRBV12-3 or TRBV12-4 with TRBJ2-7, with a weak D call TRBD1 (5 bases). The CDR3 extends over 15 amino acids. This CDR3 reads CASGFQGVRSFEQYF. CDR3 nucleotides: TGTGCCAGCGGGTTTCAGGGCGTTCGCTCCTTCGAGCAGTACTTC.

This clonotype was seen a few times. CDR3 sequence reads: CSVPSGNEQFF. The CDR3 DNA reads as TGCAGTGTTCCATCCGGCAATGAGCAGTTCTTC. This chain connects TRBV20-1 to TRBJ2-1; no reliable D call. The CDR3 length is 11 residues. V dropped 7 bases and J dropped 6 bases, with 10 bases sitting between them. Germline assignment: CDR1 DFQATT and CDR2 SNEGSKA (reference sequence).

Relative to its sample, this clonotype is medium-sized. This sequence joins TRBV27 and TRBJ2-2; D remains ambiguous. In germline, CDR1 is MNHEY, CDR2 SMNVEV (reference sequence). The CDR3 has 13 amino acids. Trimming left V 6 bases short and J 6 bases short, with 11 bases between. CDR3 DNA sequence: TGTGCCAGCAGACCGACTTCTTCCGGGGAGCTGTTTTTT. It yields the protein CASRPTSSGELFF.

Of note for this clonotype: A much larger clonotype is one base distant, so this may be a read error. The J gene is TRBJ2-7, the V gene TRBV3-1, with D possibly being TRBD1 (6 bases). Germline CDR1 LGHDT, CDR2 YNNKEL (reference sequence). V dropped 4 bases and J dropped 2 bases, with 15 bases sitting between them. This CDR3 comprises 15 residues. CDR3 sequence reads: CASSPRGRGTYEQYF. DNA of the CDR3: TGTGCCAGCAGCCCCCGGGGCAGGGGAACCTACGAGCAGTACTTC.

In its sample, this clonotype was seen many times. The rearrangement links TRBV5-1 to TRBJ1-5; possible D gene TRBD1, 6 bases. V was pared by 4 bases and J by 5 bases, with 16 bases between. This CDR3 has 15 residues. Per the germline V gene, CDR1 is SGHRS and CDR2 is YFSETQ. The CDR3 protein is CASSTNGQPHQPQHF. CDR3 bases: TGCGCCAGCAGCACCAACGGACAGCCACATCAGCCCCAGCATTTT.

Many counts were recorded for this clonotype. The V gene is TRBV5-1, the J gene TRBJ1-1; D unclear. Germline V gene sequence: CDR1 SGHRS, CDR2 YFSETQ. Trimming took 1 base from V and 1 from J, leaving 8 bases between them. This CDR3 has 14 amino acids. The CDR3 bases are TGCGCCAGCAGCTTGCAGGACTCGAACACTGAAGCTTTCTTT. Protein product: CASSLQDSNTEAFF.

This clonotype appeared many times. The chain uses TRBV7-3 and TRBJ2-3, with D hard to call. Germline CDR1 and CDR2: SGHTA and FQGTGA. Trimming removed 2 bases from V and 1 base from J, with 7 bases in between. The CDR3 has 14 amino acids. DNA of the CDR3: TGTGCCAGCAGCTTACTGCACGGCACAGATACGCAGTATTTT. It is translated as CASSLLHGTDTQYF.

This clonotype occurred many times. The rearrangement joins TRBV11-3 to TRBJ2-2; D may be TRBD2 (7 bases). Deletions cut 10 bases from V and 4 bases from J, with 22 bases between. The germline V gene encodes CDR1 SGHNT and CDR2 YENEEA. This CDR3 has 16 amino acids. CDR3 sequence (DNA): TGTGCCACCAGGGACCAGGGGCGCGGGAGCACCGGGGAGCTGTTTTTT. The encoded protein is CATRDQGRGSTGELFF.